The sequence of this T cell receptor beta chain was determined in a study of CD8 T cells in ankylosing spondylitis (dated by TCRdb to about 2017). Concerning the study at large: To find TCR variants linked to disease, the study profiled T cell receptor beta repertoires in ankylosing spondylitis patients and healthy donors. The whole study cohort included 95 to 130 healthy donors and 25 ankylosing spondylitis patients. Peripheral blood was sampled, and synovial fluid was also collected from ankylosing spondylitis patients.

TCRdb shows the sequencer as Illumina HiSeq 2500. Quantitative 5'-RACE with molecular barcodes was the method used to prepare the TCR beta libraries. In the authors' own workflow: Disease-linked TCR variants were identified with a new computational method built on a probabilistic model of VDJ rearrangement. TCRdb reworked the public reads: Q25 trimming with fastp, MiXCR clone assembly, productive beta chains retained. CDR3 protein duplicates are merged, each entry listing the most common genes and DNA. These V and J calls are TCRdb output, not the study's own analysis. Here the sample has 250,000 to 300,000 distinct CDR3 sequences; over 15% occur a single time. The ten largest clones take up roughly a third of the sample. Overall study results and their limits: The disease-linked clones were reported to be significantly enriched in matched synovial fluid samples from ankylosing spondylitis patients. Some of the motif variants had been reported before in the synovial fluid and blood of reactive arthritis patients, a finding that suggests common disease-initiation mechanisms. A TCR beta motif of fewer than 10 highly homologous amino acid variants appeared characteristic of blood from ankylosing spondylitis patients. The disease-linked clones had a CD8+ phenotype and were found at relatively low frequencies in peripheral blood.

This clonotype was found many times. The clone's antigen remains unknown. No much larger clone is present one base from it, and per-base qualities are unavailable. This TCR came from a male donor with ankylosing spondylitis or in good health (not recorded which). The sample consisted of blood, either unsorted or a sorted T cell fraction (not recorded which).

The nucleotide sequence reads as follows: TGCAGCGTTGAACCTTACCCCGGGGAGATGCAAGAGACCCAGTACTTC. Translated, it reads CSVEPYPGEMQETQYF. The V and J genes are TRBV29-1 and TRBJ2-5, and TRBD2 may be the D gene, going by 5 matching bases. Taken from cysteine to phenylalanine, the CDR3 has 16 residues. The CDR3 DNA has 48 bases and is translated from base 1. V sheds 2 bases and J sheds 2 bases, leaving 18 bases between their ends. Taken from the germline V gene, the CDR1 and CDR2 loops are SQVTM and ANQGSEA.